These 20 T cell receptor beta chains were sequenced from one sample in a study of control samples from healthy donors and cancer patients. Profiling relied on immunoSEQ multiplex PCR, and the TCRdb table lists in-frame clones only, not all of them. The sample includes fewer than 95,000 clones, about 85% seen only once; the top ten take around a fifth. The sample was blood. All receptors derive from a man under 40 in good health.

The V call is TRBV7-2, the J call TRBJ2-7; the match to TRBD2 covers 10 bases. This CDR3 contains 15 residues. The germline V gene encodes CDR1 SGHTA and CDR2 FQGNSA. V trimming: 5 bases; J trimming: 2 bases; junction bases outside the gene matches: 6. CDR3 nucleotide sequence: TGTGCCAGCAGCCATAGCGGGGGGCCCGCCTACGAGCAGTACTTC. As protein: CASSHSGGPAYEQYF.

The rearrangement joins TRBV11-2 to TRBJ1-6; D possibly corresponds to TRBD1 (5 bases). With 8 bases removed from V and 4 bases from J, the gap between germline ends came to 9 bases. This CDR3 has 13 amino acids. Per germline, CDR1 SGHAT and CDR2 FQNNGV. CDR3 loop: CASSTGYNSPLHF. For the CDR3, the DNA is TGTGCCAGCTCCACAGGTTATAATTCACCCCTCCACTTT.

Written as DNA, the CDR3 is TGTGCCAGCAGCCAGCCAGGGAGCTCCTATAATTCACCCCTCCACTTT. It yields the protein CASSQPGSSYNSPLHF. The chain links TRBV7-9 to TRBJ1-6; weak D call: TRBD1 (5 bases). The V gene's germline CDR1 is SEHNR and CDR2 FQNEAQ (reference sequence). The CDR3 covers 16 residues. Trimming took 5 bases from V and 0 from J, leaving 11 bases between them.

The genes are TRBV6-5 and TRBJ1-5, with a possible D match to TRBD1 (5 bases). The CDR3 totals 16 residues. The germline V and J ends were trimmed by 2 bases and 3 bases, with 14 bases remaining between them. Germline CDR1 and CDR2: MNHEY and SVGAGI. The CDR3 sequence is CASSYSGAGINQPQHF. The CDR3 DNA follows: TGTGCCAGCAGTTACAGTGGGGCAGGAATCAATCAGCCCCAGCATTTT.

V and J are TRBV9 and TRBJ2-2; possibly TRBD1 for D (6 bases). The CDR3 has 16 residues. The V and J ends lost 2 bases and 2 bases respectively, with 13 bases between them. The V gene's germline CDR1 is SGDLS and CDR2 YYNGEE. The CDR3 coding sequence is TGTGCCAGCAGCGTTACCTGGGGGCGCAACACCGGGGAGCTGTTTTTT. Encoded protein: CASSVTWGRNTGELFF.

The rearrangement joins TRBV6-1 to TRBJ1-2; no reliable D call. CDR1 and CDR2 (germline): MNHNS, SASEGT. This CDR3 has 14 amino acids. The V end lost 1 base, the J end lost 4 bases, and 10 bases lay between the germline ends. The chain's CDR3 is CASSEEHLLYGYTF. CDR3 coding DNA: TGTGCCAGCAGTGAAGAACACCTCCTCTATGGCTACACCTTC.

The chain couples TRBV18 to TRBJ1-5, with 11 bases aligning to TRBD1. After removal of 4 bases from V and 10 bases from J, the junction contained 9 bases not matched to a gene. Germline V gene data show CDR1 as KGHSH and CDR2 as LQKENI. CDR3 length: 15 residues. The CDR3 loop reads CASSHGTGGDKPQHF. The CDR3 coding sequence is TGTGCCAGCTCACACGGGACAGGGGGGGATAAACCCCAGCATTTT.

The chain combines TRBV6-1 with TRBJ1-2; 7 nucleotides match TRBD1. Germline-derived CDR1 and CDR2 are MNHNS and SASEGT. This CDR3 is built from 17 residues. Trimming took 4 bases from V and 2 from J; bases not matched to a gene: 13. The CDR3 is CASSAYIYGTENYGYTF. The CDR3, as DNA: TGTGCCAGCAGTGCATACATCTATGGGACAGAGAACTATGGCTACACCTTC.

This sequence joins TRBV19 and TRBJ1-1; 7 positions match TRBD1. The length of the CDR3 is 16 residues. Germline values: CDR1 LNHDA, CDR2 SQIVND (reference sequence). J lost 0 bases, V lost 2 bases, and 6 bases had no gene match. The CDR3 DNA is TGTGCCAGTAGTATAAGGGGGCGTTTGATGAACACTGAAGCTTTCTTT. This gives the protein CASSIRGRLMNTEAFF. The full variable domain, rest sourced from reference TRBV19 and TRBJ1-1, is DGGITQSPKYLFRKEGQNVTLSCEQNLNHDAMYWYRQDPGQGLRLIYYSQIVNDFQKGDIAEGYSVSREKKESFPLTVTSAQKNPTAFYLCASSIRGRLMNTEAFFGQGTRLTVV.

This chain joins TRBV28 and TRBJ2-1; D possibly corresponds to TRBD1 (5 bases). Per the germline V gene, CDR1 is MDHEN and CDR2 is SYDVKM. V lost 5 bases to trimming and J lost 15 bases, with 20 bases between them. The CDR3 is 13 residues long. CDR3 coding DNA: TGTGCCAGCAGTCCCTATAATCAAGGGGATTGGTTCTTC. Translated: CASSPYNQGDWFF.

The chain has TRBV5-5 and TRBJ2-3, with TRBD1 matching over 7 bases. J lost 2 bases, V lost 4 bases, and 7 bases had no gene match. The CDR3 consists of 15 residues. Germline V gives CDR1 SGHKS, CDR2 YYEKEE (reference sequence). CDR3 amino acids: CASSLGGLNTDTQYF. CDR3 coding DNA: TGTGCCAGCAGCCTAGGGGGCCTTAACACAGATACGCAGTATTTT.

The V and J genes are TRBV5-6 and TRBJ2-1; TRBD2 matches 11 bases. The CDR3 spans 15 residues. The V gene's germline CDR1 is SGHDT and CDR2 YYEEEE. V shed 4 bases, J shed 8 bases, and the junction held 8 bases outside the gene matches. CDR3 amino acids: CASSISGGAWDEQFF. The CDR3 DNA follows: TGTGCCAGCAGCATTAGCGGGGGGGCCTGGGATGAGCAGTTCTTC.

The gene calls are TRBV6-5 and TRBJ1-5; no reliable D call. Germline V gene sequence: CDR1 MNHEY, CDR2 SVGAGI. The germline V and J ends were trimmed by 9 bases and 4 bases, with 13 bases remaining between them. The CDR3 covers 13 residues. In DNA form, the CDR3 reads TGTGCCAGTGCGGGTAATTGGAATCAGCCCCAGCATTTT. This codes for CASAGNWNQPQHF.

CDR3 coding DNA: TGTGCCAGCAGCTTACAGGGAGGTAATGAAAAACTGTTTTTT. Translation gives CASSLQGGNEKLFF. The J gene is TRBJ1-4, the V gene TRBV9, with D possibly TRBD1 on 6 matching bases. V was trimmed by 4 bases and J by 4 bases, leaving 11 bases between them. The CDR3 is 14 amino acids. Germline CDR1 and CDR2: SGDLS and YYNGEE. Using reference TRBV9 and TRBJ1-4 for the parts outside the CDR3, the full variable domain is DSGVTQTPKHLITATGQRVTLRCSPRSGDLSVYWYQQSLDQGLQFLIQYYNGEERAKGNILERFSAQQFPDLHSELNLSSLELGDSALYFCASSLQGGNEKLFFGSGTQLSVL.

The DNA of the CDR3 is TGTGCCAGCAAAATCACAGCTTCAGAGACCCAGTACTTC. Translated: CASKITASETQYF. The rearrangement links TRBV6-5 to TRBJ2-5; D not certain. Trimming removed 7 bases at V and 4 bases at J, with 13 bases between. CDR1 and CDR2 (germline): MNHEY, SVGAGI. The CDR3 runs to 13 residues.

This chain joins TRBV5-6 and TRBJ2-3, with D possibly called TRBD1 or TRBD2 (5 bases each). Trimming took off 0 bases at V and 2 bases at J, with 7 bases between the two ends. The CDR3 is made up of 14 amino acids. Germline values: CDR1 SGHDT, CDR2 YYEEEE. CDR3 DNA: TGTGCCAGCAGCTTGGGGGGGATCACAGATACGCAGTATTTT. Amino acids: CASSLGGITDTQYF.

The chain joins TRBV5-5 to TRBJ2-3; D perhaps matches TRBD1 (6 bases). Germline CDR1 SGHKS, CDR2 YYEKEE (reference sequence). The CDR3 length is 15 residues. The ends were cut back, 4 bases at V and 2 bases at J, with 14 bases in the middle. The CDR3 is CASSLTGLDTDTQYF. The CDR3, as DNA: TGTGCCAGCAGCCTCACAGGGTTGGACACAGATACGCAGTATTTT.

The chain has TRBV3-1 (or the pseudogene TRBV3-2) and TRBJ1-2; no reliable D call. V dropped 1 base and J dropped 2 bases, with 2 bases sitting between them. The CDR3 loop spans 12 amino acids. CDR1 and CDR2 from the germline V gene are LGHDT and YNNKEL (reference sequence). Here the CDR3 reads CASSQANYGYTF. CDR3 DNA: TGTGCCAGCAGCCAAGCCAACTATGGCTACACCTTC.

This chain connects TRBV5-6 to TRBJ2-3; D not certain. Between the trimmed V and J ends, which lost 0 bases and 0 bases, there was a span of 11 bases. Germline V lookup: CDR1 SGHDT, CDR2 YYEEEE. This CDR3 has 16 residues. Here the CDR3 reads CASSLGLETSTDTQYF. CDR3 DNA sequence: TGTGCCAGCAGCTTGGGACTCGAGACGAGCACAGATACGCAGTATTTT.

This clone was counted a single time. The chain combines TRBV5-1 with TRBJ1-1, with 9 bases aligning to TRBD1. Germline CDR1 and CDR2: SGHRS and YFSETQ. The CDR3 contains 15 residues. Unmatched junction bases numbered 5, after V lost 0 bases and J lost 5 bases. CDR3 DNA sequence: TGCGCCAGCAGCTTGGCCCACAGGGGGCTGACTGAAGCTTTCTTT. It encodes CASSLAHRGLTEAFF. Variable domain in full (rest from reference TRBV5-1 and TRBJ1-1): KAGVTQTPRYLIKTRGQQVTLSCSPISGHRSVSWYQQTPGQGLQFLFEYFSETQRNKGNFPGRFSGRQFSNSRSEMNVSTLELGDSALYLCASSLAHRGLTEAFFGQGTRLTVV.